A single sample is the source of the 15 T cell receptor beta chains below, sequenced in a study of immune evolution from preneoplasia to lung adenocarcinoma. Only in-frame clones appear in the TCRdb table, and some are missing; sequencing was by immunoSEQ multiplex PCR. This table has about 14,000 clones, over 75% appearing once. The specimen sequenced was FFPE lung adenocarcinoma in situ tissue. The source is an older donor with lung adenocarcinoma.

This sequence joins TRBV6-1 and TRBJ2-7, with D maybe TRBD2 (5 bases). Germline V lookup: CDR1 MNHNS, CDR2 SASEGT. V was shortened by 4 bases and J by 7 bases, with 11 bases between the two germline ends. This CDR3 comprises 12 residues. The CDR3 bases are TGTGCCAGCAGTGCTGACTGGGAGGAGCAGTACTTC. This encodes CASSADWEEQYF.

The V call is TRBV28, the J call TRBJ2-7; unclear D gene. Per germline, CDR1 MDHEN and CDR2 SYDVKM. CDR3 size: 9 residues. V was cut by 9 bases and J by 7 bases, with 7 bases left in between. The CDR3 loop is CARVGEQYF. For the CDR3, the DNA is TGTGCCAGGGTGGGAGAGCAGTACTTC.

The V and J genes are TRBV14 and TRBJ2-7; no definite D call. The CDR3 length is 13 residues. Germline V gives CDR1 SGHDN, CDR2 FVKESK. The germline V and J ends were trimmed by 1 base and 6 bases, with 10 bases remaining between them. This chain's CDR3 is CASSQVASLEQYF. The CDR3 nucleotides read TGTGCCAGCAGCCAAGTGGCCTCTCTCGAGCAGTACTTC. Full variable domain (rest looked up from reference TRBV14 and TRBJ2-7): EAGVTQFPSHSVIEKGQTVTLRCDPISGHDNLYWYRRVMGKEIKFLLHFVKESKQDESGMPNNRFLAERTGGTYSTLKVQPAELEDSGVYFCASSQVASLEQYFGPGTRLTVT.

This sequence joins TRBV30 and TRBJ2-4, with D possibly TRBD2 on 7 matching bases. CDR1 is GTSNPN, CDR2 SVGIG, per germline (reference sequence). Between the trimmed V and J ends, which lost 4 bases and 9 bases, there was a span of 16 bases. The CDR3 sequence is 13 residues long. The CDR3 here is CAWTGGGEGIQYF. The CDR3 DNA reads TGTGCCTGGACCGGAGGGGGGGAGGGCATTCAGTACTTC.

The chain has TRBV9 and TRBJ2-3; 16 positions agree with TRBD2. The CDR3 length is 17 residues. J was trimmed by 2 bases and V by 4 bases; bases with no gene match: 4. The germline gives CDR1 SGDLS, CDR2 YYNGEE. In DNA, the CDR3 is TGTGCCAGCAGCTTGGGACTAGCGGGAGGGATCACAGATACGCAGTATTTT. This gives the protein CASSLGLAGGITDTQYF.

The chain couples TRBV5-1 to TRBJ2-1, with a possible D match to TRBD1 (6 bases). The CDR3 spans 16 residues. Per the germline V gene, CDR1 is SGHRS and CDR2 is YFSETQ. The V gene lost 1 base and the J gene lost 5 bases, with 16 bases spanning the gap. DNA of the CDR3: TGCGCCAGCAGCTTGTTCGGCCAGGGGTTGGACAATGAGCAGTTCTTC. It yields the protein CASSLFGQGLDNEQFF.

J is TRBJ2-1 and V is TRBV5-1; 11 bases agree with TRBD2. The ends lost 6 bases at V and 3 bases at J; junction bases unmatched: 5. The CDR3 has 15 amino acids. CDR1 and CDR2 from the germline V gene are SGHRS and YFSETQ. Written as DNA, the CDR3 is TGCGCCAGCACCGATACTAGCGGGAGCTACAATGAGCAGTTCTTC. Translated, it gives CASTDTSGSYNEQFF.

The chain combines TRBV7-9 with TRBJ2-2; 10 bases fit TRBD2. With V trimmed by 3 bases and J by 5 bases, 6 bases remained unmatched. CDR3 size: 16 residues. Germline V gene sequence: CDR1 SEHNR, CDR2 FQNEAQ (reference sequence). The chain's CDR3 is CASSFGTSVRTGELFF. As DNA, the CDR3 is TGTGCCAGCAGCTTCGGGACTAGCGTTAGGACCGGGGAGCTGTTTTTT.

The genes are TRBV7-9 and TRBJ2-2; D remains unclear. Trimming removed 2 bases at V and 7 bases at J, with 5 bases between. CDR1 and CDR2 (germline): SEHNR, FQNEAQ (reference sequence). This CDR3 has 12 amino acids. CDR3 in amino acids: CASSLSIGELFF. The CDR3 region has the DNA TGTGCCAGCAGCTTAAGCATCGGGGAGCTGTTTTTT.

The chain joins TRBV5-1 to TRBJ2-1, with D unresolved. Germline V gene sequence: CDR1 SGHRS, CDR2 YFSETQ. Deletions cut 4 bases from V and 6 bases from J, with 11 bases between. The CDR3 is 13 residues long. The CDR3: CASSPSSLNEQFF. CDR3 DNA sequence: TGCGCCAGCAGCCCGAGTAGCCTCAATGAGCAGTTCTTC.

This clone was picked up a small number of times. This chain joins TRBV28 and TRBJ2-7; D remains ambiguous. This CDR3 contains 13 residues. V lost 3 bases to trimming and J lost 2 bases, with 8 bases between them. Germline CDR1 and CDR2: MDHEN and SYDVKM. The CDR3 is CASSFIGAYEQYF. DNA of the CDR3: TGTGCCAGCAGTTTTATAGGAGCCTACGAGCAGTACTTC.

This clone has more than one count but fewer than ten. This chain joins TRBV27 and TRBJ1-1; a possible D gene is TRBD1 (6 bases). The CDR3 has 13 amino acids. CDR1 and CDR2 (germline): MNHEY, SMNVEV (reference sequence). Trimming left V 5 bases short and J 1 base short, with 8 bases between. Here the CDR3 DNA reads TGTGCCAGCAGTCAACAGGGGAACACTGAAGCTTTCTTT. It codes for CASSQQGNTEAFF.

The chain has TRBV22-1 and TRBJ1-2. TRBV22-1 counts as a pseudogene. This CDR3 spans 13 amino acids. The CDR3 reads CPGGARKTYGYTF. CDR3 DNA sequence: TGTCCTGGGGGAGCGAGAAAGACCTATGGCTACACCTTC.

The V gene is TRBV7-9, the J gene TRBJ1-1; TRBD1 might be the D (6 bases). In germline, CDR1 is SEHNR, CDR2 FQNEAQ (reference sequence). CDR3 length equals 11 residues. V lost 10 bases and J 10 bases, leaving 16 bases between the germline ends. The CDR3 nucleotides read TGTGCCATATTTTCGGACAGTAGAGCTTTCTTT. This translates into CAIFSDSRAFF.

The rearrangement joins TRBV28 to TRBJ2-2; D not resolved. The CDR3 runs to 13 residues. The V end was cut by 7 bases, the J end by 3 bases, with 9 bases between. The germline gives CDR1 MDHEN, CDR2 SYDVKM. The CDR3: CASNWGYTGELFF. For the CDR3, the DNA is TGTGCCAGCAATTGGGGATACACCGGGGAGCTGTTTTTT.